The T cell receptor (beta chain) described here comes from a study of cytomegalovirus exposure and HLA in healthy donors. About the study: When 350 to 400 donors were genotyped, approximately 81% of them were found to fall in the Caucasian-associated ancestry cluster.

CDR3 length equals 16 residues. Germline lookup yields CDR1 SGHRS and CDR2 YFSETQ. Both 60 Vbeta primers and 13 Jbeta primers went into the PCR. TCRdb keeps only in-frame clones here, not all; method: immunoSEQ multiplex PCR. The table has 74,000 or so clones, 70% to 85% seen once; the top ten hold 2.5% to 3.5%. Comments on this clone: The antigen is unknown.

The study, taken as a whole, reports: Specificity for CMV antigens was confirmed in vitro for three of the CMV-associated chains. Later analysis showed TCR association rates varying by HLA locus, highest for DRB1 and lowest for HLA-C.

Sequenced sample: PBMCs. The TCR comes from a man in his fifties or sixties in good health and CMV-seropositive. The V call is TRBV5-1, the J call TRBJ2-5, with D tentatively TRBD1 (5 bases). The DNA end favors TRBJ2-7, so the J call may be wrong. CDR3 sequence: CASSSRIGREPYEQYF. In DNA, the CDR3 is TGCGCCAGCAGCTCCCGCATTGGCAGGGAACCCTACGAGCAGTACTTC.